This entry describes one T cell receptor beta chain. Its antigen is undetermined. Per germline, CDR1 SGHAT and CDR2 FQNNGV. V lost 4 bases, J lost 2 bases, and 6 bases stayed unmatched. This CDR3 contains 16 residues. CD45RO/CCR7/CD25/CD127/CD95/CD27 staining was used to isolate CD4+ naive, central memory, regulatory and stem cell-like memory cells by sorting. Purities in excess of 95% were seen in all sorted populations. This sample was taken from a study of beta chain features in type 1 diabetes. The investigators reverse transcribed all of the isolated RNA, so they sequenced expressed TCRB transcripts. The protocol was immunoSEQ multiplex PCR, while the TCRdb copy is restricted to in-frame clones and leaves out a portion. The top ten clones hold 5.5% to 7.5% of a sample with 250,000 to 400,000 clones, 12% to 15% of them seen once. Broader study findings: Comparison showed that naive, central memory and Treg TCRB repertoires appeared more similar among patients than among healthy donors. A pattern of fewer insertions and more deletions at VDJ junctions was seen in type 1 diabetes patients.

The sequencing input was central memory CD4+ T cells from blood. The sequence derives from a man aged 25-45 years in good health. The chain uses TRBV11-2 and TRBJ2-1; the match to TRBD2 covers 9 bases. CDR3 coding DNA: TGTGCCAGCAGCTCACCTCGCGGGGGGGCCTACAATGAGCAGTTCTTC. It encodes CASSSPRGGAYNEQFF.